Reported below is one T cell receptor beta chain. Sequencing was performed with immunoSEQ multiplex PCR; in TCRdb, only in-frame clones are kept and a portion is missing. The sample yields about 200,000 clones, around 90% seen once. Trimming removed 4 bases from V and 4 bases from J, with 17 bases in between. The CDR3 has 15 residues. Germline V gene lookup returns CDR1 SGHVS and CDR2 FQNEAQ. These data originate in a study of cytomegalovirus exposure and HLA in healthy donors. The TCR was taken from a woman younger than 30 in good health and CMV-seropositive. What was sequenced was PBMCs. The chain carries TRBV7-8 and TRBJ2-7; possible D gene TRBD1, 6 bases. In DNA form, the CDR3 reads TGTGCCAGCAGCTCGTTAGGGGGTTCGATTTACGAGCAGTACTTC. This sequence encodes CASSSLGGSIYEQYF.